Below are 8 T cell receptor beta chains sequenced from a single sample in a study of cytomegalovirus exposure and HLA in healthy donors. The PCR ran on 60 Vbeta and 13 Jbeta primers. The repertoire was sequenced with immunoSEQ multiplex PCR; TCRdb's copy has only in-frame clones and lacks some. This table holds a few hundred thousand clones, around 83% found once. Sequenced: PBMCs. These TCRs come from a girl aged 10-17 years in good health and CMV-seronegative.

This clone appeared a single time. The rearrangement joins TRBV28 to TRBJ2-2; D might be TRBD1 (5 bases). V lost 9 bases to trimming and J lost 1 base, with 12 bases between them. The CDR3 runs 14 residues. Germline CDR1 MDHEN, CDR2 SYDVKM. The DNA of the CDR3 is TGTGCCAGTAGGGGCGGCTTGAACACCGGGGAGCTGTTTTTT. This sequence encodes CASRGGLNTGELFF.

Comments on this clone: One end of the junction does not line up with germline, which may come from a read error. The gene calls are TRBV7-9 and TRBJ1-2; 7 nucleotides match TRBD1. The germline V gene encodes CDR1 SEHNR and CDR2 FQNEAQ (reference sequence). The CDR3 extends over 12 amino acids. CDR3 nucleotides: TGTTCCAGCAGCACATGGACAGGCGGCTACACCTTC. This sequence encodes CSSSTWTGGYTF.

This clone came up a few times. The V and J genes are TRBV19 and TRBJ2-7, with D perhaps TRBD2 (5 bases). CDR3 length: 13 amino acids. Germline CDR1 is LNHDA and CDR2 is SQIVND (reference sequence). V was shortened by 5 bases and J by 4 bases, with 12 bases between the two germline ends. The CDR3 reads CASSLGLVYEQYF. CDR3 DNA sequence: TGTGCCAGTAGTCTCGGACTTGTTTACGAGCAGTACTTC.

The chain recombines TRBV27 with TRBJ1-1; TRBD1 matches 9 bases. The germline CDR1 and CDR2 sequences are MNHEY and SMNVEV (reference sequence). V lost 5 bases to trimming and J lost 6 bases; unmatched junction nucleotides: 25. CDR3 length: 20 amino acids. The CDR3 loop reads CASSTQQGATLGLRFSEAFF. As DNA, the CDR3 is TGTGCCAGCAGTACTCAACAGGGGGCTACATTAGGGCTCCGGTTCTCTGAAGCTTTCTTT.

The J gene is TRBJ2-1, the V gene TRBV5-1, with D possibly TRBD2 on 5 matching bases. The CDR3 consists of 14 residues. V was trimmed by 3 bases and J by 5 bases, leaving 12 bases between them. Germline values: CDR1 SGHRS, CDR2 YFSETQ. This chain's CDR3 is CASSSQEGDNEQFF. CDR3 DNA: TGCGCCAGCAGCTCGCAAGAGGGCGACAATGAGCAGTTCTTC. Together with reference TRBV5-1 and TRBJ2-1, the CDR3 gives the full variable domain: KAGVTQTPRYLIKTRGQQVTLSCSPISGHRSVSWYQQTPGQGLQFLFEYFSETQRNKGNFPGRFSGRQFSNSRSEMNVSTLELGDSALYLCASSSQEGDNEQFFGPGTRLTVL.

This clone was picked up one time. The rearrangement joins TRBV7-9 to TRBJ2-3; 7 bases align to TRBD2. After removal of 6 bases from V and 3 bases from J, the junction contained 9 bases not matched to a gene. The germline CDR1 and CDR2 sequences are SEHNR and FQNEAQ (reference sequence). The CDR3 runs 15 residues. CDR3 sequence (DNA): TGTGCCAGCAGAAAGGATGCAGCGGGAACAGATACGCAGTATTTT. Translating gives CASRKDAAGTDTQYF.

This clone was seen a few times. The chain uses TRBV4-3 and TRBJ1-6, with D maybe TRBD1 (6 bases). Germline CDR1 is LGHNA and CDR2 is YSLEER. CDR3 size: 14 residues. V lost 1 base and J 10 bases, leaving 11 bases between the germline ends. The CDR3 region is CASSQVGGNSPLHF. The CDR3 DNA reads TGCGCCAGCAGCCAAGTTGGGGGCAACTCACCCCTCCACTTT.

The chain links TRBV19 to TRBJ1-5; D call uncertain. V shed 7 bases and J shed 0 bases, with 13 bases lying between them. Germline values: CDR1 LNHDA, CDR2 SQIVND (reference sequence). This CDR3 spans 15 amino acids. DNA of the CDR3: TGTGCCAGTAAGGTCCAGGCTAATAGCAATCAGCCCCAGCATTTT. Translation gives CASKVQANSNQPQHF.